What follows is one T cell receptor beta chain and its context. Other DNA sequences of this sample code for an identical CDR3. The data belong to a study of blood T cell repertoires in COVID-19. Authors' data handling: Reference gene primer amplification yielded estimated nucleated cell counts. Measured with immunoSEQ multiplex PCR; TCRdb has only the in-frame clones, and not every one. The D gene and trimming were derived from the DNA, and the V and J assignments and clone size from that table. The sample has about 120,000 clones; about 74% are singletons. The CDR3 extends over 14 amino acids. V was shortened by 0 bases and J by 2 bases, with 8 bases between the two germline ends. CDR1 is SEHNR and CDR2 is FQNEAQ in the germline V gene (reference sequence).

This sequence joins TRBV7-9 and TRBJ2-7, with TRBD1 as a possible D gene (6 bases). The specimen sequenced was peripheral blood. This clonotype was obtained from a human donor in a cohort sampled during active COVID-19. CDR3 amino acids: CASSLAGDTYEQYF. CDR3 nucleotide sequence: TGTGCCAGCAGCTTAGCGGGGGACACCTACGAGCAGTACTTC.